This TCR beta chain was retrieved from a study of T-cell reconstitution after alpha-beta-depleted transplantation in children. This clonotype was observed many times. For TCRbeta, the library was prepared with unique molecular identifiers. In TCRdb, the PCR reads were re-called with MiXCR into one record per CDR3 protein. The sample has under 750,000 distinct CDR3 sequences; 23% are singletons. Here the sequenced sample was PBMCs, mostly from graft donor cells, taken 360 days after TCRalphabeta/CD19-depleted stem cell transplant. This TCR was sampled from a boy in the first two years of life who had a stem cell transplant for acute myeloid leukemia, so the T cells may come from the graft donor.

The CDR3 spells CASSEGLSPGGTDTQYF. DNA for the CDR3: TGTGCCAGCAGTGAAGGTCTCTCCCCCGGGGGCACAGATACGCAGTATTTT. The V and J genes are TRBV25-1 and TRBJ2-3, with D tentatively TRBD2 (5 bases). The V and J ends lost 2 bases and 1 base respectively, with 16 bases between them. CDR3 length equals 17 residues. Germline V gene sequence: CDR1 MGHDK, CDR2 SYGVNS.